This T cell receptor beta chain stems from a study of cytomegalovirus exposure and HLA in healthy donors. This CDR3 comprises 17 residues. Clones were sequenced by immunoSEQ multiplex PCR, and TCRdb holds only the in-frame ones, with some missing. The sample holds some 84,000 clones, more than 75% seen once. The rearrangement joins TRBV12-1 to TRBJ2-3; TRBD2, the D gene given by the table, was not confirmed from the DNA. TRBV12-1 has pseudogene status. The clonotype originates from a young man in good health and CMV-seronegative. Specimen: PBMCs. CDR3 sequence (DNA): TGTGCCAGCAGCGGCCTGGAGCGGGAGGTGCGCACAGATACGCAGTATTTT. Encoded protein: CASSGLEREVRTDTQYF.